These T cell receptor beta chains were read from a single sample in a study of cytomegalovirus exposure and HLA in healthy donors. The table came from immunoSEQ multiplex PCR; TCRdb's copy has only in-frame clones and leaves some out. The table shows approximately 89,000 clones, with roughly 60% occurring only once. What was sequenced was PBMCs. The receptor set was obtained from a young woman in good health and CMV-seropositive. The CDR3 runs from the conserved cysteine through the conserved F or W. D genes are given only for firm matches. The size entry is marked missing in some rows and otherwise reads once, few, many or a size class.

V gene: TRBV19
D gene: .
J gene: TRBJ1-1
clone size: .
CDR3 protein: CASSIGHHTEAFF
CDR3 DNA: TGTGCCAGTAGTATAGGGCACCACACTGAAGCTTTCTTT

V gene: TRBV5-1
D gene: .
J gene: TRBJ2-7
clone size: .
CDR3 protein: CASSDGLDYYEQYF
CDR3 DNA: TGCGCCAGCAGCGACGGCCTGGACTATTACGAGCAGTACTTC

V gene: TRBV11-2
D gene: .
J gene: TRBJ1-1
clone size: .
CDR3 protein: CASSPVQGNTEAFF
CDR3 DNA: TGTGCCAGCAGCCCTGTACAGGGGAACACTGAAGCTTTCTTT

V gene: TRBV12-5
D gene: .
J gene: TRBJ2-2
clone size: .
CDR3 protein: CASGIHRENTGELFF
CDR3 DNA: TGTGCTAGTGGTATACACAGGGAGAACACCGGGGAGCTGTTTTTT

V gene: TRBV5-3
D gene: TRBD1
J gene: TRBJ1-1
clone size: .
CDR3 protein: CARSPHVRDRVAFF
CDR3 DNA: TGTGCCAGAAGCCCCCATGTCCGGGACAGGGTAGCTTTCTTT

V gene: TRBV7-9
D gene: .
J gene: TRBJ2-2
clone size: .
CDR3 protein: CASSSRVAGELFF
CDR3 DNA: TGTGCCAGCAGCAGCAGGGTTGCCGGGGAGCTGTTTTTT

V gene: TRBV2
D gene: TRBD2
J gene: TRBJ2-2
clone size: .
CDR3 protein: CATPSGGTGELFF
CDR3 DNA: TGTGCCACCCCTAGCGGGGGCACCGGGGAGCTGTTTTTT

V gene: TRBV5-6
D gene: .
J gene: TRBJ1-3
clone size: .
CDR3 protein: CASSLQGNTIYF
CDR3 DNA: TGTGCCAGCAGCTTGCAGGGAAACACCATATATTTT

V gene: TRBV4-2
D gene: TRBD1
J gene: TRBJ1-2
clone size: few
CDR3 protein: CASSQGGGTAPNYGYTF
CDR3 DNA: TGTGCCAGCAGCCAAGGTGGGGGGACAGCCCCGAACTATGGCTACACCTTC

V gene: TRBV4-3
D gene: .
J gene: TRBJ2-1
clone size: .
CDR3 protein: CASSQGWSGSGYNEQFF
CDR3 DNA: TGCGCCAGCAGCCAAGGATGGTCTGGTTCCGGGTACAATGAGCAGTTCTTC

V gene: TRBV4-2
D gene: .
J gene: TRBJ2-5
clone size: few
CDR3 protein: CASSQEVRETQYF
CDR3 DNA: TGTGCCAGCAGCCAAGAGGTACGGGAGACCCAGTACTTC

V gene: TRBV2
D gene: TRBD1
J gene: TRBJ1-5
clone size: .
CDR3 protein: CASRDRGMSNQPQHF
CDR3 DNA: TGTGCCAGCAGGGACAGGGGGATGAGCAATCAGCCCCAGCATTTT

V gene: TRBV10-3
D gene: .
J gene: TRBJ1-2
clone size: .
CDR3 protein: CAIKSVRENYYGYTF
CDR3 DNA: TGTGCCATCAAATCCGTGCGGGAGAACTACTATGGCTACACCTTC

V gene: TRBV19
D gene: TRBD1
J gene: TRBJ2-7
clone size: .
CDR3 protein: CASSQQGASYEQYF
CDR3 DNA: TGTGCCAGTAGTCAACAGGGGGCTTCTTACGAGCAGTACTTC

V gene: TRBV4-1
D gene: TRBD1
J gene: TRBJ2-7
clone size: .
CDR3 protein: CASSQRDRDTYEQYF
CDR3 DNA: TGCGCCAGCAGCCAACGGGACAGGGATACCTACGAGCAGTACTTC

V gene: TRBV9
D gene: .
J gene: TRBJ2-5
clone size: few
CDR3 protein: CASSEIWRGETQYF
CDR3 DNA: TGTGCCAGCAGCGAAATCTGGCGGGGAGAGACCCAGTACTTC

V gene: TRBV10-1
D gene: .
J gene: TRBJ1-5
clone size: .
CDR3 protein: CASWAKPPQHF
CDR3 DNA: TGCGCCAGCTGGGCGAAGCCGCCCCAGCATTTT

V gene: TRBV4-2
D gene: .
J gene: TRBJ2-7
clone size: .
CDR3 protein: CASSQTEGEQYF
CDR3 DNA: TGTGCCAGCAGCCAAACAGAGGGAGAGCAGTACTTC

V gene: TRBV19
D gene: TRBD2
J gene: TRBJ2-1
clone size: few
CDR3 protein: CASSKGAGGYNEQFF
CDR3 DNA: TGTGCCAGTAGTAAAGGGGCGGGGGGTTACAATGAGCAGTTCTTC

V gene: TRBV7-9
D gene: .
J gene: TRBJ1-4
clone size: few
CDR3 protein: CASSLDRDANEKLFF
CDR3 DNA: TGTGCCAGCAGCTTAGACAGGGACGCTAATGAAAAACTGTTTTTT

V gene: TRBV19
D gene: TRBD1
J gene: TRBJ1-1
clone size: few
CDR3 protein: CASSPLTGGEDTEAFF
CDR3 DNA: TGTGCCAGTAGCCCTCTAACAGGGGGCGAAGACACTGAAGCTTTCTTT

V gene: TRBV7-9
D gene: TRBD1
J gene: TRBJ1-1
clone size: few
CDR3 protein: CASSSLRDRGNTEAFF
CDR3 DNA: TGTGCCAGCAGCTCACTCCGGGACAGGGGGAACACTGAAGCTTTCTTT

V gene: TRBV5-4
D gene: TRBD2
J gene: TRBJ2-1
clone size: .
CDR3 protein: CASSLAKLAGATYNEQFF
CDR3 DNA: TGTGCCAGCAGCTTGGCCAAACTAGCGGGGGCAACCTACAATGAGCAGTTCTTC